Listed below are T cell receptor beta chains from one sample, sequenced in a study of identifying expanded T cells in peripheral blood. The method was immunoSEQ multiplex PCR; TCRdb's version includes in-frame clones alone and lacks a portion of them. This sample yields 60,000 to 70,000 clones, of which around 87% are seen a single time; around 4.7% belongs to the top ten. Sequenced material: blood. The receptors were gathered from a person aged 18 to 75 in good health. CDR3s leave out the opening cysteine and the closing phenylalanine or tryptophan. Each record gives: J gene, V gene, CDR3 protein.

j_call: TRBJ1-1
v_call: TRBV7-8
cdr3_aa: ASSLAWTNTEAF

j_call: TRBJ2-1
v_call: TRBV6-1
cdr3_aa: ASSEWYPYNEQF

j_call: TRBJ2-3
v_call: TRBV5-4
cdr3_aa: ASSLLAGGPDTQY

j_call: TRBJ1-1
v_call: TRBV29-1
cdr3_aa: SVRAGWGMNTEAF

j_call: TRBJ1-5
v_call: TRBV19
cdr3_aa: ASKGPGNHFGQPQH

j_call: TRBJ2-3
v_call: TRBV7-9
cdr3_aa: ASSLDRGHTDTQY

j_call: TRBJ1-5
v_call: TRBV19
cdr3_aa: ASSSPNRVSQH

j_call: TRBJ2-7
v_call: TRBV30
cdr3_aa: AWMTGQGLLGEQY

j_call: TRBJ1-6
v_call: TRBV9
cdr3_aa: ASSVAGYNSPLH

j_call: TRBJ1-4
v_call: TRBV30
cdr3_aa: AWSDGPSRADEKLF

j_call: TRBJ1-3
v_call: TRBV7-2
cdr3_aa: ASSTTGTGSSGNTIY

j_call: TRBJ2-7
v_call: TRBV18
cdr3_aa: ASSPSRDSSYEQY

j_call: TRBJ2-7
v_call: TRBV9
cdr3_aa: ASSAPRGTAGDAYEQY

j_call: TRBJ2-7
v_call: TRBV6-5
cdr3_aa: ASSYFRGAGYEQY

j_call: TRBJ1-5
v_call: TRBV5-1
cdr3_aa: ASSPEVNQPQH

j_call: TRBJ2-1
v_call: TRBV19
cdr3_aa: ASSIGTGAYNEQF

j_call: TRBJ1-6
v_call: TRBV28
cdr3_aa: ASSSRVFSNSPLH

j_call: TRBJ1-6
v_call: TRBV7-8
cdr3_aa: ASSSPPLTEYNSPLH

j_call: TRBJ2-5
v_call: TRBV9
cdr3_aa: ASGGLGQETQY

j_call: TRBJ2-2
v_call: TRBV7-2
cdr3_aa: ASSSTHGRLTGELF

j_call: TRBJ1-2
v_call: TRBV5-4
cdr3_aa: ASSGRTDYGYT

j_call: TRBJ2-2
v_call: TRBV4-2
cdr3_aa: ASSQVPLALTPGELF

j_call: TRBJ2-7
v_call: TRBV30
cdr3_aa: AWSVLGGAGQY

j_call: TRBJ2-1
v_call: TRBV9
cdr3_aa: ASSVSAGDLNEQF

j_call: TRBJ2-7
v_call: TRBV27
cdr3_aa: ASSRGSHPGLYEQY

j_call: TRBJ2-3
v_call: TRBV2
cdr3_aa: ASSGQAYADTQY

j_call: TRBJ1-6
v_call: TRBV6-1
cdr3_aa: ASSASTGSESPLH

j_call: TRBJ2-7
v_call: TRBV18
cdr3_aa: ASSPGNRAYEQY

j_call: TRBJ2-2
v_call: TRBV30
cdr3_aa: AWVAQGADTGELF

j_call: TRBJ2-7
v_call: TRBV4-3
cdr3_aa: ASSQVQDSLEQY

j_call: TRBJ1-4
v_call: TRBV6-6
cdr3_aa: ASTRTSNEKLF

j_call: TRBJ2-7
v_call: TRBV5-1
cdr3_aa: ASSLAGQRGQY

j_call: TRBJ2-3
v_call: TRBV11-2
cdr3_aa: ASSLAASTDTQY

j_call: TRBJ2-6
v_call: TRBV5-6
cdr3_aa: ASSLPGQSSGANVLT

j_call: TRBJ1-1
v_call: TRBV27
cdr3_aa: ASSRGVPTEAF

j_call: TRBJ2-6
v_call: TRBV7-9
cdr3_aa: ASSLPGGANVLT

j_call: TRBJ2-2
v_call: TRBV6-4
cdr3_aa: ASSQLAGETGELF

j_call: TRBJ1-5
v_call: TRBV2
cdr3_aa: ASNRIGEAQPQH

j_call: TRBJ2-2
v_call: TRBV30
cdr3_aa: AWKMMGADGELF

j_call: TRBJ1-1
v_call: TRBV5-1
cdr3_aa: ASSWEGSRDAEAF

j_call: TRBJ2-7
v_call: TRBV6-5
cdr3_aa: ASWTARPYEQY

j_call: TRBJ1-5
v_call: TRBV7-2
cdr3_aa: ASSPQGARGNPQH

j_call: TRBJ2-7
v_call: TRBV30
cdr3_aa: AWRTSSYEQY

j_call: TRBJ2-3
v_call: TRBV28
cdr3_aa: ASRGRGPSTDTQY

j_call: TRBJ2-2
v_call: TRBV6-4
cdr3_aa: ASSDSGIGTGELF

j_call: TRBJ2-7
v_call: TRBV19
cdr3_aa: ASRHPASLEQY

j_call: TRBJ2-3
v_call: TRBV4-2
cdr3_aa: ASSQKLAGGPDTQY

j_call: TRBJ2-1
v_call: TRBV5-8
cdr3_aa: ASSSDQGWQF

j_call: TRBJ2-2
v_call: TRBV7-7
cdr3_aa: ASSRNDGEGGELF

j_call: TRBJ2-2
v_call: TRBV9
cdr3_aa: ASSPDLNTGELF

j_call: TRBJ2-1
v_call: TRBV19
cdr3_aa: ASSPPSSGHGNEQF

j_call: TRBJ2-1
v_call: TRBV5-1
cdr3_aa: ASSLVLGSSYNEQF

j_call: TRBJ2-2
v_call: TRBV6-6
cdr3_aa: ASSTLGGTNTGELF

j_call: TRBJ1-1
v_call: TRBV28
cdr3_aa: ASSWDRGLAEAF

j_call: TRBJ2-7
v_call: TRBV7-2
cdr3_aa: ASTRTLSYEQY